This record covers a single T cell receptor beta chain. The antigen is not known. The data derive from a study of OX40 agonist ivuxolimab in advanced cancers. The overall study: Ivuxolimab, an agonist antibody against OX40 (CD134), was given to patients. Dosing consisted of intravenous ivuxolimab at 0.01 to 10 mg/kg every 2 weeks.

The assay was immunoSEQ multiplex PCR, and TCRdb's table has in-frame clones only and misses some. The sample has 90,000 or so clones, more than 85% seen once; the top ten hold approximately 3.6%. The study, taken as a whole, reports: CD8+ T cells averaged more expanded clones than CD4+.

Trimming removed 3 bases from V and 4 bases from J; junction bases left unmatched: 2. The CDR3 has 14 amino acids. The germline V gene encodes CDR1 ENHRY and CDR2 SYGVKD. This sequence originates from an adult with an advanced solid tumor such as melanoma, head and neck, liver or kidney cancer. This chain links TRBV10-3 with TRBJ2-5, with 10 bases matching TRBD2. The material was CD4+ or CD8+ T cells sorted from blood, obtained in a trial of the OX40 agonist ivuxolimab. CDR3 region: CAISDIAGGETQYF. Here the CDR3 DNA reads TGTGCCATCAGTGACATAGCGGGGGGAGAGACCCAGTACTTC.